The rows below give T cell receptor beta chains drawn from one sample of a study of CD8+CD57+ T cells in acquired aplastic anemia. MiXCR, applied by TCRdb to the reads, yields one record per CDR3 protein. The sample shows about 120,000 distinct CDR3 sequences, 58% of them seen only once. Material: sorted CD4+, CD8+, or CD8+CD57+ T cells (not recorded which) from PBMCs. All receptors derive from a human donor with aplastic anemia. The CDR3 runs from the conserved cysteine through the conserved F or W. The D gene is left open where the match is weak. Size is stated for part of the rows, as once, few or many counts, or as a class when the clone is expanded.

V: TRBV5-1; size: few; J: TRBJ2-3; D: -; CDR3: CASSLVSLGDTQYF; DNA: TGCGCCAGCAGCTTGGTATCGTTAGGAGATACGCAGTATTTT
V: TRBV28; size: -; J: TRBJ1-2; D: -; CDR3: CATTADSYGYTF; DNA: TGTGCCACCACAGCTGATAGCTATGGCTACACCTTC
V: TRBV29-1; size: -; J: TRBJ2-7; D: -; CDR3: CSVEPRGRPYEQYF; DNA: TGCAGCGTTGAGCCGAGGGGCCGACCTTACGAGCAGTACTTC
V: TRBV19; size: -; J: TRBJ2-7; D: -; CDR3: CASSPREEFSYEQYF; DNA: TGTGCCAGTAGTCCCAGAGAGGAGTTTTCCTACGAGCAGTACTTC
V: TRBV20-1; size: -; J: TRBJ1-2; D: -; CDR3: CSARFGDSGYTF; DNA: TGCAGTGCTAGATTTGGAGACAGCGGCTACACCTTC
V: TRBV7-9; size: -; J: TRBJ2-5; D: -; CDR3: CASSLVLAGRGGKTQYF; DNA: TGTGCCAGCAGCTTAGTATTGGCGGGCAGAGGAGGCAAGACCCAGTACTTC
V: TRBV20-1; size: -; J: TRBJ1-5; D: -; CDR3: CSARDGAGNQPQHF; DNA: TGCAGTGCTAGAGATGGAGCGGGCAATCAGCCCCAGCATTTT
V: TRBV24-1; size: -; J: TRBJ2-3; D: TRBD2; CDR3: CATSDPGLAGLTDTQYF; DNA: TGTGCCACCAGTGACCCCGGACTAGCGGGGCTCACAGATACGCAGTATTTT
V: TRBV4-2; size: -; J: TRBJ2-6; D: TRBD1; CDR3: CASSPQRSGTGGGGANVLTF; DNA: TGTGCCAGCAGCCCTCAGAGATCCGGGACAGGGGGTGGTGGGGCCAACGTCCTGACTTTC
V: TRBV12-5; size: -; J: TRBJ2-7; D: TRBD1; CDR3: CSSGPNPLDRVGLREQYF; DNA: TGTTCTAGTGGTCCCAACCCCTTGGACAGGGTGGGATTAAGGGAGCAGTACTTC
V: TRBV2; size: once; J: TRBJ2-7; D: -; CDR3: CASSAAAKPYGQYF; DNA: TGTGCCAGCAGTGCGGCAGCGAAGCCTTACGGGCAGTACTTC
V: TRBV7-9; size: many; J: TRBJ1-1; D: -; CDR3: CASTLQDTEAFF; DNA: TGTGCCAGCACCCTCCAGGACACTGAAGCTTTCTTT
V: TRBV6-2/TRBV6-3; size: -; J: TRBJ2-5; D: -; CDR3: CASSYRMGYQETQYF; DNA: TGTGCCAGCAGTTATCGGATGGGGTACCAAGAGACCCAGTACTTC
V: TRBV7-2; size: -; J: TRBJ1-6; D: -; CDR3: CASSTTGIDNSPLHF; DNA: TGTGCCAGCAGCACCACAGGGATAGATAATTCACCCCTCCACTTT
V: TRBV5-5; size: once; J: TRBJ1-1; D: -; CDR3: CASSLTGPGNTEAFF; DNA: TGTGCCAGCAGCTTGACAGGGCCAGGGAACACTGAAGCTTTCTTT
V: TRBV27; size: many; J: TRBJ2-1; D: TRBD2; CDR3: CASTGGSYNEQFF; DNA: TGTGCCAGCACGGGGGGTAGCTACAATGAGCAGTTCTTC
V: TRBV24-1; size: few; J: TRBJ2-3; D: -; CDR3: CATSAPTSTDTQYF; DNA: TGTGCCACCAGTGCCCCGACAAGCACAGATACGCAGTATTTT
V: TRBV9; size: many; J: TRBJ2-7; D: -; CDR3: CASSLSDSYEQYF; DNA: TGTGCCAGCAGCTTATCGGACTCCTACGAGCAGTACTTC
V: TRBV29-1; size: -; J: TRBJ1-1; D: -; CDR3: CSVDRSITEAFF; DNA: TGCAGCGTTGATAGGTCGATCACTGAAGCTTTCTTT
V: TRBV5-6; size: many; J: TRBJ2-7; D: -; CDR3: CASSLLDRTYEQYF; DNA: TGTGCCAGCAGCTTATTGGACAGAACATACGAGCAGTACTTC
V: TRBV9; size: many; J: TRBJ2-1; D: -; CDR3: CASSGGANEQFF; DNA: TGTGCCAGCAGCGGGGGGGCCAATGAGCAGTTCTTC
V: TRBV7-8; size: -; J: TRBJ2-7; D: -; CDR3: CASSFLGAYEQYF; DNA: TGTGCCAGCAGCTTCCTTGGAGCCTACGAGCAGTACTTC
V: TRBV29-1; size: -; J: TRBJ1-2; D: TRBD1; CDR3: CSVMRTGGAGYTF; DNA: TGCAGCGTCATGAGAACAGGGGGCGCAGGCTACACCTTC
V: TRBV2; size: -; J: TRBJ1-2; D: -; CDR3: CASSEEQGVDGYTF; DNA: TGTGCCAGCAGTGAGGAGCAGGGAGTAGATGGCTACACCTTC
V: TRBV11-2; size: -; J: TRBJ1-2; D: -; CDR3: CASSLMAGTDYGYTF; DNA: TGTGCCAGCAGCTTGATGGCCGGGACGGACTATGGCTACACCTTC
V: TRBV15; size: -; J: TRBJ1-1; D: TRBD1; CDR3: CATTQGATEAFF; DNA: TGTGCCACCACTCAGGGGGCTACTGAAGCTTTCTTT
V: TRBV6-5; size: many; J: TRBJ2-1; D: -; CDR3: CASSSDYNEQFF; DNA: TGTGCCAGCAGTTCAGACTACAATGAGCAGTTCTTC
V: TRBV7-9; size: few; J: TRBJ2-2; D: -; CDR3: CASKPSAANTGELFF; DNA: TGTGCCAGCAAACCTAGCGCCGCGAACACCGGGGAGCTGTTTTTT
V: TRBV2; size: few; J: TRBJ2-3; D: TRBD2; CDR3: CASSEEAFVTSGFTDTQYF; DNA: TGTGCCAGCAGTGAAGAAGCCTTTGTGACTAGCGGGTTCACAGATACGCAGTATTTT
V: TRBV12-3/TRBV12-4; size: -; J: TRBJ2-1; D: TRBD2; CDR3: CASSLQGLAGGRYEQFF; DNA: TGTGCCAGCAGTTTACAAGGACTAGCGGGAGGAAGGTATGAGCAGTTCTTC
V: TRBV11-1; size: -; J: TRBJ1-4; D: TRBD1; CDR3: CASSSRDRGTNEKLFF; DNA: TGTGCCAGCAGCTCCCGGGACAGGGGAACTAATGAAAAACTGTTTTTT
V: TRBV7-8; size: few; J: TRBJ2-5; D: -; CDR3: CASSFGYGGGETQYF; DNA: TGTGCCAGCAGCTTCGGATACGGGGGCGGGGAGACCCAGTACTTC
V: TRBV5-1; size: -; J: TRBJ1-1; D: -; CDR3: CASSLAVGVSTEAFF; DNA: TGCGCCAGCAGCTTGGCCGTAGGGGTGAGCACTGAAGCTTTCTTT
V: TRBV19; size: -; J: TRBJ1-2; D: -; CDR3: CASMGASYGYTF; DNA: TGTGCCAGTATGGGGGCTTCCTATGGCTACACCTTC
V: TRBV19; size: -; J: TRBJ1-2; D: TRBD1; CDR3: CASSIKTGASYGYTF; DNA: TGTGCCAGTAGTATAAAGACAGGGGCGTCCTATGGCTACACCTTC
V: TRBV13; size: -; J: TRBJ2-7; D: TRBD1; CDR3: CASSDNRGHEQYF; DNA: TGTGCCAGCAGCGATAACAGGGGACACGAGCAGTACTTC
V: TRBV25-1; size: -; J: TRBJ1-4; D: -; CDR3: CASSWWADNEKLFF; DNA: TGTGCCAGCAGTTGGTGGGCCGATAATGAAAAACTTTTTTTT
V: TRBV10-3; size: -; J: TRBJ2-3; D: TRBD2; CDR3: CAIPGGPPSTDTQYF; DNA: TGTGCCATCCCGGGGGGGCCCCCAAGCACAGATACGCAGTATTTT
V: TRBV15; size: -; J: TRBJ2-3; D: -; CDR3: CATSRDIIATDTQYF; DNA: TGTGCCACCAGCAGAGATATTATCGCGACAGATACGCAGTATTTT
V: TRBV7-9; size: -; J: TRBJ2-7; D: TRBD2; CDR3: CASSGGDGYEQYF; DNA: TGTGCCAGCAGCGGGGGGGACGGCTACGAGCAGTACTTC
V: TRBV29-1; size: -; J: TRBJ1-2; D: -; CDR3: CSVMVFGQISDNYGYTF; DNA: TGCAGCGTTATGGTGTTCGGGCAGATAAGCGATAACTATGGCTACACCTTC
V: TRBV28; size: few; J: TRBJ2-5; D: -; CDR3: CASSWTGSQETQYF; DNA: TGTGCCAGCAGTTGGACCGGGAGCCAAGAGACCCAGTACTTC
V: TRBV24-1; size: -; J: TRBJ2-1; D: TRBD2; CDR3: CATSDYSGVEQFF; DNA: TGTGCCACCAGTGATTATAGCGGGGTCGAGCAGTTCTTC
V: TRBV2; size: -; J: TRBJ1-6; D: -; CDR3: CASRPGLENNSPLHF; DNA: TGTGCCAGCAGGCCAGGGCTTGAGAATAATTCACCCCTCCACTTT